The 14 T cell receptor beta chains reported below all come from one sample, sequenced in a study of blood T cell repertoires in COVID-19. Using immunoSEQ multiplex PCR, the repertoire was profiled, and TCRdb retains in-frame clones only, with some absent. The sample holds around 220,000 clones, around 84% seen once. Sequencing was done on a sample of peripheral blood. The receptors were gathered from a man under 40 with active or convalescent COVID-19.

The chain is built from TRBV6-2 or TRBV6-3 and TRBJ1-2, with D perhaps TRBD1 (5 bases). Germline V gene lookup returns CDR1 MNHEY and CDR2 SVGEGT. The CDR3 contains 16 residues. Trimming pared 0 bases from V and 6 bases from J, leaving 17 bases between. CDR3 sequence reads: CASSYSSLGGKDGYTF. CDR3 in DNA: TGTGCCAGCAGTTACTCGAGTTTGGGGGGAAAGGATGGCTACACCTTC.

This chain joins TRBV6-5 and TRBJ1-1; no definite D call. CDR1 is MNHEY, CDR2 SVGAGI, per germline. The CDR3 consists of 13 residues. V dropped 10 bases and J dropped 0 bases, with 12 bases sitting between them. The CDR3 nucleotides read TGTGCCACCGGAGGGTCGCTGAACACTGAAGCTTTCTTT. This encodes CATGGSLNTEAFF.

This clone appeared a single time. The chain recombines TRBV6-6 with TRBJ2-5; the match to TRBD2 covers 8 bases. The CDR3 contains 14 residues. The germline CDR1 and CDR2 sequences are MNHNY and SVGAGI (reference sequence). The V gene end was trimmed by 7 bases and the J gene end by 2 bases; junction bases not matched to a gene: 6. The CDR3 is CASTKGGGQETQYF. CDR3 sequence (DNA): TGTGCCAGCACCAAAGGCGGGGGGCAAGAGACCCAGTACTTC.

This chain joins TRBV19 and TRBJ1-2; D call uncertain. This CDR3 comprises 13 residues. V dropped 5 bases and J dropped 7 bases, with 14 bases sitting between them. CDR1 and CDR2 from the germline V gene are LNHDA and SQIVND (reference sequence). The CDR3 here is CASSPRARGGYTF. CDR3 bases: TGTGCCAGTAGTCCCCGGGCTCGGGGTGGCTACACCTTC.

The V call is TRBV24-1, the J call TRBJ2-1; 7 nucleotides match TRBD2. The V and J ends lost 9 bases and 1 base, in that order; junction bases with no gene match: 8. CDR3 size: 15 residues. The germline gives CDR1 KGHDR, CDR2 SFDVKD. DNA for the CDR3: TGTGCCACCCAGGCGGGGGAGGGGTCCTACAATGAGCAGTTCTTC. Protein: CATQAGEGSYNEQFF.

CDR3 in DNA: TGTGCCAGCAGTTTTAGGGGGGGCGGACTTCACGGATACAATGAGCAGTTCTTC. This gives the protein CASSFRGGGLHGYNEQFF. The genes are TRBV28 and TRBJ2-1; tentative D call: TRBD2 (7 bases). Germline assignment: CDR1 MDHEN and CDR2 SYDVKM. V was shortened by 3 bases and J by 4 bases, with 22 bases between the two germline ends. This CDR3 contains 18 residues.

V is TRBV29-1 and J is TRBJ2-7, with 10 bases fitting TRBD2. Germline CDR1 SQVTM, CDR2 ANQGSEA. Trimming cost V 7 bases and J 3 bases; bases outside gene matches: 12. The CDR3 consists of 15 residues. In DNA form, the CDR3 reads TGCAGCGCAGACATCGAGGCTAGCGGGAGCTACGAGCAGTACTTC. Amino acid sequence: CSADIEASGSYEQYF.

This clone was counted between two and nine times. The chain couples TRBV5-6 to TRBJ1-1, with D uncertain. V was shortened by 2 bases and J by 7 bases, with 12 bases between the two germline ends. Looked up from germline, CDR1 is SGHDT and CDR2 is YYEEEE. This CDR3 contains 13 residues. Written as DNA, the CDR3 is TGTGCCAGCAGCTTATCCAGGTCGATTGAAGCTTTCTTT. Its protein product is CASSLSRSIEAFF.

This CDR3 is CASSPSGGEQYF. CDR3 DNA: TGTGCCAGCTCACCATCAGGGGGCGAGCAGTACTTC. V gene TRBV18 combines with J gene TRBJ2-7, with 7 bases aligning to TRBD1. Looked up from germline, CDR1 is KGHSH and CDR2 is LQKENI. The CDR3 has 12 residues. After removal of 2 bases from V and 6 bases from J, the junction contained 1 base not matched to a gene.

CDR3 loop: CASSEYGGGLSTDTQYF. The CDR3 bases are TGTGCCAGCAGTGAGTACGGCGGGGGCCTGAGCACAGATACGCAGTATTTT. The chain joins TRBV6-4 to TRBJ2-3, with a possible D match to TRBD2 (7 bases). CDR3 length equals 17 residues. Trimming pared 3 bases from V and 0 bases from J, leaving 16 bases between. Germline CDR1 and CDR2: MRHNA and SNTAGT.

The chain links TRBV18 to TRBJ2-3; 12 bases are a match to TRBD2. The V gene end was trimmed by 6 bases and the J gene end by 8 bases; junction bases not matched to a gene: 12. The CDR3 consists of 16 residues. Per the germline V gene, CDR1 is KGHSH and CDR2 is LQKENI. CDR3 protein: CASSPATSGSAGTQYF. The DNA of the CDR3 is TGTGCCAGCTCCCCGGCGACTAGCGGGAGTGCCGGTACGCAGTATTTT.

CDR3 bases: TGTGCCAGCAGCCGAGGGCTCACCTATAATTCACCCCTCCACTTT. It specifies CASSRGLTYNSPLHF. The chain has TRBV4-2 and TRBJ1-6, with D unclear. Germline loops: CDR1 LGHNA, CDR2 YNFKEQ. This CDR3 has 15 residues. Trimming removed 4 bases from V and 2 bases from J, with 9 bases in between.

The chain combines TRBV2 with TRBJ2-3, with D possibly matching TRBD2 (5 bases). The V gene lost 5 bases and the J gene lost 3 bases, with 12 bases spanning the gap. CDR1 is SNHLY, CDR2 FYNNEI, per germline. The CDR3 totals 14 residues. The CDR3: CASSSSGRTDTQYF. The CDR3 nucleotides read TGTGCCAGCAGTTCGAGCGGCCGAACAGATACGCAGTATTTT.

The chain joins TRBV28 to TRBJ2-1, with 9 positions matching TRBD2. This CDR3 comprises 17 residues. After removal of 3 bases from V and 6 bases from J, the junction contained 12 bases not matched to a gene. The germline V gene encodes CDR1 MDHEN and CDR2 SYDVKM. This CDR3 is CASSLGPVAGVRNEQFF. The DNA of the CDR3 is TGTGCCAGCAGTTTGGGGCCCGTAGCGGGAGTCCGCAATGAGCAGTTCTTC.